The 10 T cell receptor beta chains below were found in one sample sequenced in a study of beta chain features in type 1 diabetes. Reverse transcribing all isolated RNA meant expressed TCRB transcripts were sequenced. Repertoires were generated with immunoSEQ multiplex PCR, while TCRdb's copy carries only in-frame clones and drops some. The sample lists 200,000 to 300,000 clones; around a quarter were seen once. The sample was central memory CD4+ T cells from blood. These receptors were collected from a man aged 25-40 years in good health.

This rearrangement joins TRBV6-5 to TRBJ2-2; 8 bases agree with TRBD1. The CDR3 contains 15 residues. The germline gives CDR1 MNHEY, CDR2 SVGAGI. The junction had 5 bases not matched to a gene; V was cut back by 5 bases and J by 3 bases. CDR3 in amino acids: CASSTDRGHTGELFF. The DNA of the CDR3 is TGTGCCAGCAGTACCGACAGGGGTCACACCGGGGAGCTGTTTTTT.

The chain carries TRBV29-1 and TRBJ2-1; 7 nucleotides match TRBD1. The germline V gene has CDR1 SQVTM and CDR2 ANQGSEA. Trimming removed 1 base from V and 6 bases from J; junction bases left unmatched: 9. CDR3 length equals 15 residues. The CDR3 bases are TGCAGCGTTGAAGGGCCGGGGACAGCCCTCAATGAGCAGTTCTTC. Translated, it gives CSVEGPGTALNEQFF.

Comment on this clone: No conserved phenylalanine or tryptophan is present at the end of the CDR3, so a read error is the likely explanation. No DNA is shown, since the ends of the CDR3 on it are uncertain; the CDR3 is the one TCRdb lists. This chain joins TRBV23-1 and TRBJ1-6. TRBV23-1 is assigned to the ORF class and has an uncertain function. The length of the CDR3 is 8 amino acids, counting both ends. Here the CDR3 reads CASIEESP.

The rearrangement joins TRBV28 to TRBJ2-3; D possibly corresponds to TRBD2 (5 bases). This CDR3 comprises 14 residues. V was clipped by 6 bases and J by 5 bases, with 15 bases between them. Germline CDR1 reads MDHEN; CDR2 reads SYDVKM. DNA of the CDR3: TGTGCCAGCAGGAGGGCAGGATCCCAAGATACGCAGTATTTT. It yields the protein CASRRAGSQDTQYF.

This sequence joins TRBV5-1 and TRBJ2-3, with 9 bases aligning to TRBD1. CDR1 and CDR2 from the germline V gene are SGHRS and YFSETQ. CDR3 length equals 16 residues. V gave up 0 bases and J gave up 2 bases; unmatched junction bases: 4. The CDR3 loop is CASSLAGTGNTDTQYF. The CDR3 DNA follows: TGCGCCAGCAGCTTGGCCGGGACAGGGAACACAGATACGCAGTATTTT.

The chain has TRBV11-2 and TRBJ2-3; no definite D call. From germline, CDR1 is SGHAT and CDR2 FQNNGV. The V end lost 5 bases, the J end lost 3 bases, and 6 bases lay between the germline ends. The CDR3 length is 12 residues. CDR3 in amino acids: CASSQFTDTQYF. CDR3 in DNA: TGTGCCAGCAGCCAATTTACAGATACGCAGTATTTT.

Many counts were recorded for this clone. The chain joins TRBV10-3 to TRBJ2-1, with 10 bases identical to TRBD2. The CDR3 is made up of 14 amino acids. CDR1 ENHRY and CDR2 SYGVKD come from the germline V gene. J gave up 7 bases and V 7 bases, and 7 bases lay outside the gene matches. CDR3 protein: CAITEGLAVNEQFF. The CDR3 DNA sequence: TGTGCCATCACCGAAGGACTAGCGGTAAATGAGCAGTTCTTC.

V is TRBV2 and J is TRBJ2-5; no firm D call. V lost 2 bases, J lost 6 bases, and 7 bases lay in between. Germline V gene sequence: CDR1 SNHLY, CDR2 FYNNEI. This CDR3 contains 12 residues. Written as DNA, the CDR3 is TGTGCCAGCAGTGAAATAGAGAAGACCCAGTACTTC. Its translation is CASSEIEKTQYF.

The chain links TRBV10-3 to TRBJ2-3; TRBD2 matches at 9 bases. The CDR3 runs to 14 residues. The germline V gene has CDR1 ENHRY and CDR2 SYGVKD. J gave up 1 base and V 6 bases, and 2 bases lay outside the gene matches. The CDR3 here is CAISRTSGTDTQYF. In nucleotides, the CDR3 is TGTGCCATCAGCCGGACTAGCGGCACAGATACGCAGTATTTT.

This chain joins TRBV11-2 and TRBJ1-1; no firm D call. The CDR3 is 15 amino acids. The germline V gene has CDR1 SGHAT and CDR2 FQNNGV. V dropped 5 bases and J dropped 1 base, with 14 bases sitting between them. The CDR3 nucleotides are TGTGCCAGCAGCCTACCCCCCTGGAGGAACACTGAAGCTTTCTTT. Translating it yields CASSLPPWRNTEAFF.